A single sample gave rise to the 3 T cell receptor beta chains below, sequenced in a study of identical twins. Each CDR3 protein gets one entry after TCRdb re-called the 5' RACE reads with MiXCR. In the table there are around 1.7 million distinct CDR3 sequences, under 35% of which are singletons. The source material was cord blood. These receptor sequences come from a newborn girl in good health.

V gene TRBV5-6 combines with J gene TRBJ1-2; D gene unclear. V lost 4 bases and J 4 bases, leaving 11 bases between the germline ends. The germline V gene has CDR1 SGHDT and CDR2 YYEEEE. This CDR3 has 13 amino acids. DNA for the CDR3: TGTGCCAGCAGCCACGGATCCGGCTATGGCTACACCTTC. It specifies CASSHGSGYGYTF.

This clonotype came up a few times. The rearrangement uses TRBV5-1 and TRBJ2-3; D may be TRBD1 (6 bases). The CDR3 spans 15 residues. Germline V lookup: CDR1 SGHRS, CDR2 YFSETQ. The germline V and J ends were trimmed by 4 bases and 3 bases, with 15 bases remaining between them. The CDR3 coding sequence is TGCGCCAGCAGCCCGAGAGGGGGTAAAACAGATACGCAGTATTTT. Translating gives CASSPRGGKTDTQYF.

The rearrangement links TRBV6-1 to TRBJ2-3, with 8 bases matching TRBD1. This CDR3 is 14 amino acids long. Trimming removed 8 bases from V and 0 bases from J; junction bases left unmatched: 4. Germline V lookup: CDR1 MNHNS, CDR2 SASEGT. The DNA of the CDR3 is TGTGCCAGCCTTGGGACAGGTAGCACAGATACGCAGTATTTT. Translating gives CASLGTGSTDTQYF.